Given below is one T cell receptor beta chain in context. Its antigen has not been determined. No clone much larger than this one lies a single base away; base qualities are absent. The sample comes from a study of T cells after yellow fever vaccination (dated 2019 in TCRdb). A note on the overall study: Libraries from fractions with low cell numbers were prepared with the SMART-Seq v4 Ultra Low Input RNA kit. To follow T-cell clones before and after both primary and booster YFV17D yellow fever vaccination, bulk TCR alpha and beta repertoires underwent longitudinal sequencing. Blood was collected at multiple timepoints before and after primary and secondary immunization, and bulk PBMC replicates and cell subsets were isolated. Two healthy male donors, one aged 18 to 30 and one aged 30 to 40 years, made up the cohort.

TCR cDNA was synthesized by 5'RACE template switching, through which a universal primer site and unique molecular identifiers were introduced. Priming of cDNA synthesis was performed from both the TCR alpha and TCR beta constant segments. Two PCR steps were used to amplify libraries, with sample barcodes and sequencing adapters being added in the second step. Sequencing of the libraries was done on either Illumina HiSeq 2500 (2x100 bp) or NovaSeq (2x150 bp). As for the original processing: Reads were demultiplexed and collapsed into UMI consensus sequences with MIGEC, and V(D)J alignment was performed with MiXCR. Using edgeR on replicate PBMC samples, clonotypes were called vaccine-responding if FDR was below 0.01 and the log2 fold change was above 5 up to day 15. Each bulk clonotype received a CD4 or CD8 identity based on whether the sequenced CD4 or CD8 repertoire contained that clonotype at higher abundance. TCRdb's own reprocessing of the public reads used fastp at Q25 and MiXCR and kept productive beta chains. Merged by CDR3 protein, the rows form single entries marked with the most common genes and DNA. The authors' filters were not applied to this entry. The sample has some 300,000 distinct CDR3 sequences on record, approximately 8% of them singletons. Of the sample, approximately 16% falls within the top ten clones.

In the paper's terms, the treatment or condition label means: live attenuated yellow fever vaccine strain. At each blood-draw timepoint, two biological replicates of bulk PBMCs were collected. PBMCs were isolated from peripheral blood using a standard Ficoll-Paque protocol. RNA was extracted with TriZol from bulk PBMCs, CD4 and CD8 fractions, and dextramer-positive and dextramer-negative fractions. What the study reported, not specific to this receptor: Only two donors were included in the study, so the extent to which the findings can be generalized is limited. A small fraction of clonotypes appeared in both the CD4 and CD8 compartments, likely as a result of convergent recombination. The secondary T-cell response was found to be weaker but faster than the primary response, with a peak reached on day 5 rather than on day 15. FACS-sorted repertoires could contain abundant contaminating clonotypes from the bulk population, so computational filtering was required. After the booster, most of the clones that had expanded following primary vaccination were detected again (roughly 96% of CD4 and 80% to 90% of CD8), which suggests that memory was broadly maintained.

This sample comprised PBMCs, obtained about 49 days after the first yellow fever vaccination. This TCR derives from a man between 18 and 35 years old who received the YFV17D yellow fever vaccine.

CDR3 protein: CATSTLRDQPQHF. The DNA sequence is given as TGTGCCACCAGCACGTTGCGGGATCAGCCCCAGCATTTT. The V and J genes are TRBV15 and TRBJ1-5, with no D gene named confidently. V and J lose 4 bases and 5 bases, and a span of 9 bases separates them. Based on the germline V gene (reference sequence), the CDR1 and CDR2 sequences are LNHNV and YYDKDF. The CDR3 sequence holds 13 residues, the cysteine and phenylalanine included. Just the 39-base CDR3 DNA is kept, in frame starting at base 1.